Each of the 17 T cell receptor beta chains below was sequenced from the same sample in a study of cytomegalovirus exposure and HLA in healthy donors. Primers for the PCR totalled 60 Vbeta and 13 Jbeta. The protocol was immunoSEQ multiplex PCR, while the TCRdb copy is restricted to in-frame clones and leaves out a portion. The data contain 210,000 or so clones, approximately 82% of them seen just once; the ten biggest clones take up 10%. Input material: PBMCs. These receptors were taken from a woman aged 45-60 years in good health and CMV-seropositive.

The rearrangement links TRBV30 to TRBJ2-1; 7 nucleotides match TRBD1. The germline CDR1 and CDR2 sequences are GTSNPN and SVGIG (reference sequence). The CDR3 is 15 amino acids. Trimming took 5 bases from V and 2 from J; bases not matched to a gene: 9. CDR3 bases: TGTGCCTGGGACCCGAGGGGGCGACCCTACAATGAGCAGTTCTTC. Translating gives CAWDPRGRPYNEQFF.

V and J are TRBV19 and TRBJ2-2; a possible D gene is TRBD1 (6 bases). V was cut by 8 bases and J by 5 bases, with 15 bases left in between. The CDR3 extends over 14 amino acids. From germline, CDR1 is LNHDA and CDR2 SQIVND (reference sequence). CDR3 nucleotide sequence: TGTGCCAGTCGCGACAGGTTGAGGACCGGGGAGCTGTTTTTT. This codes for CASRDRLRTGELFF. Variable domain in full (rest from reference TRBV19 and TRBJ2-2): DGGITQSPKYLFRKEGQNVTLSCEQNLNHDAMYWYRQDPGQGLRLIYYSQIVNDFQKGDIAEGYSVSREKKESFPLTVTSAQKNPTAFYLCASRDRLRTGELFFGEGSRLTVL.

This clone was seen only a few times. V is TRBV2 and J is TRBJ2-7, with D tentatively TRBD2 (5 bases). In germline, CDR1 is SNHLY, CDR2 FYNNEI. The CDR3 sequence is 15 residues long. V was cut by 0 bases and J by 3 bases, with 12 bases left in between. The CDR3 reads CASSEARASFYEQYF. CDR3 DNA sequence: TGTGCCAGCAGTGAAGCGCGGGCGAGCTTCTACGAGCAGTACTTC.

This chain connects TRBV7-9 to TRBJ1-1; D not certain. The V end was cut by 5 bases, the J end by 11 bases, with 15 bases between. The CDR3 has 12 amino acids. Germline loops: CDR1 SEHNR, CDR2 FQNEAQ (reference sequence). The CDR3 nucleotides are TGTGCCAGCAGCCAAGCTCGGGGAAGGGCTTTCTTT. Amino acids: CASSQARGRAFF.

The chain links TRBV5-1 to TRBJ1-1; tentatively, D is TRBD1 (6 bases). Germline assignment: CDR1 SGHRS and CDR2 YFSETQ. V was pared by 1 base and J by 1 base, with 11 bases between. The CDR3 has 15 residues. In nucleotides, the CDR3 is TGCGCCAGCAGCTTGATCAGGGGACGGAACACTGAAGCTTTCTTT. This sequence encodes CASSLIRGRNTEAFF.

The chain has TRBV7-2 and TRBJ2-6; 7 bases are shared with TRBD1. This CDR3 spans 16 amino acids. The J segment lost 2 bases and the V segment lost 5 bases, leaving 6 bases of the junction unmatched. Germline CDR1 SGHTA, CDR2 FQGNSA. The CDR3 protein is CASSHKTGTGANVLTF. CDR3 nucleotide sequence: TGTGCCAGCAGCCATAAGACAGGGACTGGGGCCAACGTCCTGACTTTC.

The chain is built from TRBV19 and TRBJ1-5; D ambiguous. V was clipped by 0 bases and J by 0 bases, with 6 bases between them. The CDR3 is made up of 15 amino acids. Looked up from germline, CDR1 is LNHDA and CDR2 is SQIVND (reference sequence). The DNA of the CDR3 is TGTGCCAGTAGTATAGACCCCTTTAGCAATCAGCCCCAGCATTTT. Its protein is CASSIDPFSNQPQHF.

The chain links TRBV19 to TRBJ2-5; the match to TRBD2 covers 11 bases. This CDR3 has 14 residues. J lost 9 bases, V lost 6 bases, and 9 bases had no gene match. Per the germline V gene, CDR1 is LNHDA and CDR2 is SQIVND (reference sequence). CDR3 coding DNA: TGTGCCAGTAGACCGGGACTAGCGGTAGGGGCCCAGTACTTC. This sequence encodes CASRPGLAVGAQYF.

Turning to this clone: One end of the junction is discordant with germline, which a read error may explain. The chain carries TRBV7-9 and TRBJ2-7; a weak D match, TRBD1 (6 bases). The CDR3 is 16 amino acids. Per germline, CDR1 SEHNR and CDR2 FQNEAQ (reference sequence). CDR3 sequence: CSSSLTPRTVTYEQYF. CDR3 bases: TGTTCCAGCAGCTTAACCCCTAGGACAGTGACCTACGAGCAGTACTTC.

The chain employs TRBV5-1 and TRBJ1-2, with D possibly TRBD1 on 5 matching bases. Trimming removed 1 base at V and 3 bases at J, with 10 bases between. The CDR3 spans 14 residues. Germline V gene lookup returns CDR1 SGHRS and CDR2 YFSETQ. The CDR3 sequence is CASSLSPGDYGYTF. In DNA, the CDR3 is TGCGCCAGCAGCTTGAGTCCGGGGGACTATGGCTACACCTTC.

This sequence joins TRBV18 and TRBJ2-7; D gene unclear. Germline V gene sequence: CDR1 KGHSH, CDR2 LQKENI. This CDR3 has 13 residues. V gave up 3 bases and J gave up 3 bases, with 9 bases separating them. CDR3 region: CASSPESSYEQYF. CDR3 bases: TGTGCCAGCTCACCGGAGAGCAGCTACGAGCAGTACTTC.

V gene TRBV6-1 combines with J gene TRBJ1-5, with D perhaps matching TRBD1 (5 bases). This CDR3 spans 15 amino acids. Germline CDR1 MNHNS, CDR2 SASEGT. Trimming took 7 bases from V and 4 from J, leaving 17 bases between them. In nucleotides, the CDR3 is TGTGCCAGCACGAGCAGGGTAGGCGATAATCAGCCCCAGCATTTT. Amino acid sequence: CASTSRVGDNQPQHF.

This chain joins TRBV5-6 and TRBJ2-7; D gene uncertain. Germline V gene data show CDR1 as SGHDT and CDR2 as YYEEEE. The CDR3 loop spans 14 amino acids. Trimming removed 0 bases at V and 7 bases at J, with 14 bases between. CDR3 nucleotides: TGTGCCAGCAGCTTGGGGCTCAGTTCGTTTGAGCAGTACTTC. It yields the protein CASSLGLSSFEQYF.

The chain recombines TRBV5-1 with TRBJ1-2; D perhaps matches TRBD1 (5 bases). The CDR3 is made up of 15 amino acids. V lost 4 bases to trimming and J lost 7 bases, with 20 bases between them. CDR1 and CDR2 from the germline V gene are SGHRS and YFSETQ. CDR3 in DNA: TGCGCCAGCAGCCCCCGGCCGGGGGTATTGGGTGGCTACACCTTC. As protein: CASSPRPGVLGGYTF.

V and J are TRBV5-1 and TRBJ2-2, with 7 bases lining up with TRBD1. The CDR3 is made up of 14 amino acids. The V and J ends lost 2 bases and 7 bases, in that order; junction bases with no gene match: 5. CDR1 and CDR2 from the germline V gene are SGHRS and YFSETQ. CDR3: CASSFRQGSGELFF. CDR3 bases: TGCGCCAGCAGCTTCCGACAGGGCAGCGGGGAGCTGTTTTTT. The complete variable domain, with remaining parts taken from reference TRBV5-1 and TRBJ2-2, reads KAGVTQTPRYLIKTRGQQVTLSCSPISGHRSVSWYQQTPGQGLQFLFEYFSETQRNKGNFPGRFSGRQFSNSRSEMNVSTLELGDSALYLCASSFRQGSGELFFGEGSRLTVL.

In its sample, this clone was seen a few times. CDR3 DNA sequence: TGCGCCAGCAGCCAAGATTTCATAGAGGGGGCTAATGAAAAACTGTTTTTT. Its translation: CASSQDFIEGANEKLFF. This sequence joins TRBV4-3 and TRBJ1-4; a weak D match, TRBD1 (6 bases). This CDR3 comprises 17 residues. Germline V CDR1 and CDR2: LGHNA, YSLEER. V was shortened by 0 bases and J by 3 bases, with 14 bases between the two germline ends.

This sequence joins TRBV14 and TRBJ1-2; a weak D match, TRBD1 (5 bases). CDR3 length equals 15 residues. The germline CDR1 and CDR2 sequences are SGHDN and FVKESK. Trimming shortened V by 4 bases and J by 4 bases, and 16 bases separated the two germline ends. The CDR3 nucleotides read TGTGCCAGCAGCCCCCGCCCCGCAGGGCTCTATGGCTACACCTTC. Translated: CASSPRPAGLYGYTF.